This T cell receptor beta chain comes out of a study of T cell clones after liver transplantation. V was trimmed by 0 bases and J by 5 bases, leaving 16 bases between them. This CDR3 region has 16 residues. Germline V gives CDR1 ENHRY, CDR2 SYGVKD. TCRdb's copy holds only in-frame clones and misses some; the assay was immunoSEQ multiplex PCR. The data show 72,000 or so clones, with around four fifths seen just once and less than 3.5% held by the top ten. Here the sequenced sample was CD4+ T cells from blood, taken at the 22-month timepoint. This rearrangement joins TRBV10-3 to TRBJ2-5; D might be TRBD1 or TRBD2, each matching 7 bases. This sequence originates from a human patient who received a liver transplant. These T cells may partly come from the graft donor. The DNA for the CDR3 is TGTGCCATCAGTGAGTCCAGGGGGGGCAGGATGGAGACCCAGTACTTC. Its protein is CAISESRGGRMETQYF.